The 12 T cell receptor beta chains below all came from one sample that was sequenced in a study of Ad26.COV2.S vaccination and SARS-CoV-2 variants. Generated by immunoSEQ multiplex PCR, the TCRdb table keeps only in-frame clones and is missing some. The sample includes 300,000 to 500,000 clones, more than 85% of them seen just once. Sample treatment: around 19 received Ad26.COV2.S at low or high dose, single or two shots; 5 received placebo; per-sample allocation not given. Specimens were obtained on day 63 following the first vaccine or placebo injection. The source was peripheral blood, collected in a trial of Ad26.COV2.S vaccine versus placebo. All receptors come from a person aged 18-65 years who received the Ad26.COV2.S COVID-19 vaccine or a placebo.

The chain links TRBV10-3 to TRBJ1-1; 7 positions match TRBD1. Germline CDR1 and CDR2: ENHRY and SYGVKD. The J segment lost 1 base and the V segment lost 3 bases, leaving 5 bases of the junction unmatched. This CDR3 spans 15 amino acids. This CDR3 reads CAISDTRTGNTEAFF. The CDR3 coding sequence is TGTGCCATCAGTGATACCCGGACAGGGAACACTGAAGCTTTCTTT.

The DNA for the CDR3 is TGTGCCAGCAGCTCCGATCACAGCGGGGAGGGAGAGACCCAGTACTTC. Translating it yields CASSSDHSGEGETQYF. The gene calls are TRBV7-9 and TRBJ2-5, with 7 bases matching TRBD2. Germline CDR1 and CDR2: SEHNR and FQNEAQ (reference sequence). After removal of 4 bases from V and 4 bases from J, the junction contained 12 bases not matched to a gene. The CDR3 sequence is 16 residues long. The full variable domain, its missing parts supplied by reference TRBV7-9 and TRBJ2-5, is DTGVSQNPRHKITKRGQNVTFRCDPISEHNRLYWYRQTLGQGPEFLTYFQNEAQLEKSRLLSDRFSAERPKGSFSTLEIQRTEQGDSAMYLCASSSDHSGEGETQYFGPGTRLLVL.

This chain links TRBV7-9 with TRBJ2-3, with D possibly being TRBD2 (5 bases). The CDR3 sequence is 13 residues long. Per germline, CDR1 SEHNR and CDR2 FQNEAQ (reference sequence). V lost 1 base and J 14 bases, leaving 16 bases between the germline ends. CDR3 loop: CASSLGGPGEWYF. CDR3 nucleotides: TGTGCCAGCAGCTTAGGGGGTCCCGGGGAGTGGTATTTT.

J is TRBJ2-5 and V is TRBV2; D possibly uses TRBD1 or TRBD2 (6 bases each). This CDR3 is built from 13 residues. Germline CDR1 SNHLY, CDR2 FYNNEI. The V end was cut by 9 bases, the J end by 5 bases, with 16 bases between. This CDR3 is CARRLRGVETQYF. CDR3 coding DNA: TGTGCCAGGCGGTTAAGGGGGGTGGAGACCCAGTACTTC.

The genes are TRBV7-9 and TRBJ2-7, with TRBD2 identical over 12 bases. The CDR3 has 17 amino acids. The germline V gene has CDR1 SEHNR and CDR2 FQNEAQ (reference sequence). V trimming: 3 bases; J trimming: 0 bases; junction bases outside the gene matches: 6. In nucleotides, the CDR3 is TGTGCCAGCAGCTTGGCTAGCGGGGGGGCGAGCTCCTACGAGCAGTACTTC. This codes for CASSLASGGASSYEQYF.

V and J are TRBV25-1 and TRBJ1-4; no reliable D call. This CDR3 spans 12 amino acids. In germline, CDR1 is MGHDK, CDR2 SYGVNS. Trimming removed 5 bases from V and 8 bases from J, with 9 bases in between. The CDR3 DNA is TGTGCCAGCAGTTCTAATTCAGAAAAACTGTTTTTT. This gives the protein CASSSNSEKLFF. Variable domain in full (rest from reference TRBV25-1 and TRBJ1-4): EADIYQTPRYLVIGTGKKITLECSQTMGHDKMYWYQQDPGMELHLIHYSYGVNSTEKGDLSSESTVSRIRTEHFPLTLESARPSHTSQYLCASSSNSEKLFFGSGTQLSVL.

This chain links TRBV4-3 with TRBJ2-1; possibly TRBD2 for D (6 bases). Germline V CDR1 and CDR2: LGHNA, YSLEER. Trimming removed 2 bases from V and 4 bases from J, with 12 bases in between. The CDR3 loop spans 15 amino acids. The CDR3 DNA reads TGCGCCAGCAGCCAAACGGGGGACGGATACAATGAGCAGTTCTTC. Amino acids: CASSQTGDGYNEQFF.

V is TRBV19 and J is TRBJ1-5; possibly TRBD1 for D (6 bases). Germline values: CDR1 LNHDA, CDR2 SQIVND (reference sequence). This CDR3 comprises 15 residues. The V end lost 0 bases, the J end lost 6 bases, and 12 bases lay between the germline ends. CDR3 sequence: CASSIELWGAQPQHF. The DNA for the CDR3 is TGTGCCAGTAGTATAGAGTTGTGGGGGGCTCAGCCCCAGCATTTT.

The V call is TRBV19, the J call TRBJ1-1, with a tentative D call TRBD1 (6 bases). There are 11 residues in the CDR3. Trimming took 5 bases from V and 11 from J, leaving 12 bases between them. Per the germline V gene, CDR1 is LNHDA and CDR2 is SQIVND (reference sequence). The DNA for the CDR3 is TGTGCCAGTAGTCACAGGGAGACGGCTTTCTTT. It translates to CASSHRETAFF.

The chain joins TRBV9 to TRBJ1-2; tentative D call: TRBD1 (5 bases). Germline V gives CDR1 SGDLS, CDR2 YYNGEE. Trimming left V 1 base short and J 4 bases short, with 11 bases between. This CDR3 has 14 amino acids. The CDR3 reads CASSVNTGPYGYTF. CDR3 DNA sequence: TGTGCCAGCAGCGTAAATACAGGCCCCTATGGCTACACCTTC.

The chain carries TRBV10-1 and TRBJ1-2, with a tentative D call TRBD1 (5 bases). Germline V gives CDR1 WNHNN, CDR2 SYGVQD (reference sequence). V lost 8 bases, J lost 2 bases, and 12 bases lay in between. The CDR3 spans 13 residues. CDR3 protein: CASQPGPNYGYTF. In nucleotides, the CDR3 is TGCGCCAGCCAGCCGGGACCCAACTATGGCTACACCTTC.

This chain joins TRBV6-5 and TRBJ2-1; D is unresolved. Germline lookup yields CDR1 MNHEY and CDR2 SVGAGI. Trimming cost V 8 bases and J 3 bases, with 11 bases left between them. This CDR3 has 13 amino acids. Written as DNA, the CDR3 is TGTGCCAGCTTTGCGAACCTCTACAATGAGCAGTTCTTC. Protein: CASFANLYNEQFF.